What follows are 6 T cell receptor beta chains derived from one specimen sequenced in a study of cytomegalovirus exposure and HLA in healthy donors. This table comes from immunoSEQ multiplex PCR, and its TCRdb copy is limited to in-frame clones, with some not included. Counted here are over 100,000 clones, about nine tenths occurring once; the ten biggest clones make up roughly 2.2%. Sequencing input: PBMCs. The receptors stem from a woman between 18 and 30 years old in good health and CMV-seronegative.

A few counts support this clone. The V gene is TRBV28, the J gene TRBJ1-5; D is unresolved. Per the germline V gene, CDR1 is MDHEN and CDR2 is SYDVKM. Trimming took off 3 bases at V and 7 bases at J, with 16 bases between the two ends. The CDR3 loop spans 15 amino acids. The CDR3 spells CASSFAGAREQPQHF. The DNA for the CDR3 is TGTGCCAGCAGTTTCGCAGGAGCCCGGGAGCAGCCCCAGCATTTT.

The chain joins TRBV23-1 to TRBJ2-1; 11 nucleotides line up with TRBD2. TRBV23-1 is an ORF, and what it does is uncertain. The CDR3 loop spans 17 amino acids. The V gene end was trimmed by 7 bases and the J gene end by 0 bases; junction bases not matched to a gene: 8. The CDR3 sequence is CASTTSGGPSSYNEQFF. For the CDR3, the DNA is TGCGCCAGCACAACTAGCGGGGGTCCGAGCTCCTACAATGAGCAGTTCTTC.

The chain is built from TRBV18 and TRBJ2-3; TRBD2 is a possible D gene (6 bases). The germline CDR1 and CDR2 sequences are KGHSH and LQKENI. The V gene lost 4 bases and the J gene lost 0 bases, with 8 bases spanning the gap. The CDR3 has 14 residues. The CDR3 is CASSLAGSTDTQYF. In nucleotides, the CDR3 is TGTGCCAGCTCACTGGCGGGGAGCACAGATACGCAGTATTTT.

The CDR3 coding sequence is TGTGCCAGCAGAAAACAGGGGGCGCGGTTCGGCGAGCAGTACTTC. Protein product: CASRKQGARFGEQYF. The chain has TRBV7-2 and TRBJ2-7; TRBD1 matches at 9 bases. The CDR3 has 15 amino acids. Germline V gene sequence: CDR1 SGHTA, CDR2 FQGNSA. The junction had 12 bases not matched to a gene; V was cut back by 6 bases and J by 6 bases.

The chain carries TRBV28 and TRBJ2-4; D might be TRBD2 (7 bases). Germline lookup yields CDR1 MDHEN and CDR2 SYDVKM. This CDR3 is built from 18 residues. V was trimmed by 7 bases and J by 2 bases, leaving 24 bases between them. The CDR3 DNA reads TGTGCCAGCATCCCGAGGGGGGGAGCGGTCGGGACCAAAAACATTCAGTACTTC. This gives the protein CASIPRGGAVGTKNIQYF.

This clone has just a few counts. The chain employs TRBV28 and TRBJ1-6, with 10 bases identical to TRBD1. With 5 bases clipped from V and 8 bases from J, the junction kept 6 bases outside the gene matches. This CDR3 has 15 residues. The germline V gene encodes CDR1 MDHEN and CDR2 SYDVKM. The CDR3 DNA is TGTGCCAGCAGTGATTCCGGGACAGGGGATTCACCCCTCCACTTT. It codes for CASSDSGTGDSPLHF.